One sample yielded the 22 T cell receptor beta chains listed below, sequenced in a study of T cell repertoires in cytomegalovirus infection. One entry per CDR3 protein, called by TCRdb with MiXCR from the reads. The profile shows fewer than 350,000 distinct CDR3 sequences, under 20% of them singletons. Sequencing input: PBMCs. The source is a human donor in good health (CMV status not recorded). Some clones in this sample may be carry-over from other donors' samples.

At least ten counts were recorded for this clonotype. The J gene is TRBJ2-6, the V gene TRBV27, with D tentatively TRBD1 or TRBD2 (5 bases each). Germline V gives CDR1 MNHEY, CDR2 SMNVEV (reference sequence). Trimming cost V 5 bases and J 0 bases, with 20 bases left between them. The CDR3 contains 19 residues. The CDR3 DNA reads TGTGCCAGCAGTCCTTTCGGATGGGACGCCCCCTCTGGGGCCAACGTCCTGACTTTC. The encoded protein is CASSPFGWDAPSGANVLTF.

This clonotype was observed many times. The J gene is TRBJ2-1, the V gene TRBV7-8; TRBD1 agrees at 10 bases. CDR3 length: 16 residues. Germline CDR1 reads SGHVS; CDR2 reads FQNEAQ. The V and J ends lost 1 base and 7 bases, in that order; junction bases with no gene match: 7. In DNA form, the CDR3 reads TGTGCCAGCAGCTTAGACGGGACAGGGGTTGGGAATGAGCAGTTCTTC. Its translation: CASSLDGTGVGNEQFF.

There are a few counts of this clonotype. The CDR3 spells CSARLSSGGSNNEQFF. In DNA, the CDR3 is TGCAGTGCTAGGCTCTCTAGCGGGGGCAGTAACAATGAGCAGTTCTTC. The V call is TRBV20-1, the J call TRBJ2-1, with 10 bases fitting TRBD2. There are 16 residues in the CDR3. CDR1 and CDR2 (germline): DFQATT, SNEGSKA (reference sequence). With 3 bases clipped from V and 5 bases from J, the junction kept 10 bases outside the gene matches.

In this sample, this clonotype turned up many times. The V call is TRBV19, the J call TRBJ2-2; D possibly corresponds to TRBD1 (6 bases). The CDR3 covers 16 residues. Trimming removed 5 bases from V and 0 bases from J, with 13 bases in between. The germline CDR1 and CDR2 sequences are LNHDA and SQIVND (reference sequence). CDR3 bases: TGTGCCAGTAGTGGTTACAGGGCCTCGAACACCGGGGAGCTGTTTTTT. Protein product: CASSGYRASNTGELFF.

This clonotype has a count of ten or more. The CDR3 region has the DNA TGTGCCAGCAGTTCAGACAGCCTCAATCAGCCCCAGCATTTT. Its protein product is CASSSDSLNQPQHF. V is TRBV7-2 and J is TRBJ1-5; D is perhaps TRBD1 (5 bases). The CDR3 covers 14 residues. The V end lost 6 bases, the J end lost 3 bases, and 12 bases lay between the germline ends. Germline V gives CDR1 SGHTA, CDR2 FQGNSA.

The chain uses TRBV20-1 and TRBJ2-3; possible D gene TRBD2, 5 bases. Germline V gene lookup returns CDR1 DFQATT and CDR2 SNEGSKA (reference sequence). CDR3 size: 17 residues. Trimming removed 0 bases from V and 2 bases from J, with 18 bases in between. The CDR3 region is CSARDPSGSAHTDTQYF. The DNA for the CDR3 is TGCAGTGCTAGAGATCCTTCGGGATCTGCACACACAGATACGCAGTATTTT.

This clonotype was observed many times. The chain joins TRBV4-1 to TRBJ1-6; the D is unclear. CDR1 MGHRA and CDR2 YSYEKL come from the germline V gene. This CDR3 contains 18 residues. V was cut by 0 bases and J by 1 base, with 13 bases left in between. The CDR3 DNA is TGCGCCAGCAGCCAAGATCTTGTCACGGGGTCCTATAATTCACCCCTCCACTTT. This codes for CASSQDLVTGSYNSPLHF.

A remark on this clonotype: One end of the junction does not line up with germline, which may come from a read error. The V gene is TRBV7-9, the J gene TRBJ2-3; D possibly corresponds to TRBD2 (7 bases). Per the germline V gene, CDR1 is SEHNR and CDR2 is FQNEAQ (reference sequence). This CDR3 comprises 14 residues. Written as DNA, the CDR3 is TGCGCACTCTCGGGGGGCCTATACACAGATACGCAGTATTTT. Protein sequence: CALSGGLYTDTQYF.

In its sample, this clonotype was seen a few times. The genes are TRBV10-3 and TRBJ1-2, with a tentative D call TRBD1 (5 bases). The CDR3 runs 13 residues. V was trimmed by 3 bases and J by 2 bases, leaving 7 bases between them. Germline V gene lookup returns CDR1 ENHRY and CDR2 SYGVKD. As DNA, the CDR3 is TGTGCCATCAGTGAAGAGGGGAACTATGGCTACACCTTC. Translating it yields CAISEEGNYGYTF.

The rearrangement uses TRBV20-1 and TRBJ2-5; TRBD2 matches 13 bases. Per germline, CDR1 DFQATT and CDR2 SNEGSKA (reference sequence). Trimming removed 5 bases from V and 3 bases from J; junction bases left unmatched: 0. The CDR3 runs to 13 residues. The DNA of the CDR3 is TGCAGTGCTGGGACTAGCGGGGAAGAGACCCAGTACTTC. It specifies CSAGTSGEETQYF.

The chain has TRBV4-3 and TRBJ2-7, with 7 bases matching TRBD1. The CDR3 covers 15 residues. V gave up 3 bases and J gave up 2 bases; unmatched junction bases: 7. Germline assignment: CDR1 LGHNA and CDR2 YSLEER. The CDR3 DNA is TGCGCCAGCAGCCATTCGACAGGGATTACCTACGAGCAGTACTTC. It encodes CASSHSTGITYEQYF.

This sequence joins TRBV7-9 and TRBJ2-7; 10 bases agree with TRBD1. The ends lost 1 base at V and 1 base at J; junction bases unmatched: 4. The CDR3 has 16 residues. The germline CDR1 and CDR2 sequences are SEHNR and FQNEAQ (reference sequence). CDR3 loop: CASSLDPGQGSYEQYF. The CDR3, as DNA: TGTGCCAGCAGCTTAGATCCGGGACAGGGGTCCTACGAGCAGTACTTC. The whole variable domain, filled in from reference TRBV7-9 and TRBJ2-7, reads DTGVSQNPRHKITKRGQNVTFRCDPISEHNRLYWYRQTLGQGPEFLTYFQNEAQLEKSRLLSDRFSAERPKGSFSTLEIQRTEQGDSAMYLCASSLDPGQGSYEQYFGPGTRLTVT.

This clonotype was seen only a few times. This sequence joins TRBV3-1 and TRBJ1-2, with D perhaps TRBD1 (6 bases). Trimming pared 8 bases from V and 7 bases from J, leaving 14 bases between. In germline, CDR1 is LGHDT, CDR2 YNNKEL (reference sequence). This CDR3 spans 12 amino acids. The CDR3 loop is CASSGGWGGYTF. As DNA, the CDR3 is TGTGCCAGCTCGGGGGGCTGGGGTGGCTACACCTTC. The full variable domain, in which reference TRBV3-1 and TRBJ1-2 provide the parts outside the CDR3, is DTAVSQTPKYLVTQMGNDKSIKCEQNLGHDTMYWYKQDSKKFLKIMFSYNNKELIINETVPNRFSPKSPDKAHLNLHINSLELGDSAVYFCASSGGWGGYTFGSGTRLTVV.

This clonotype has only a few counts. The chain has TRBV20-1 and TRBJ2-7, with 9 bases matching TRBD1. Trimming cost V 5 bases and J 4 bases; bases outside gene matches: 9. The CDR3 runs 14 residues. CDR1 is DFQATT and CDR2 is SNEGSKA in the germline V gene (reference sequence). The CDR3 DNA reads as TGCAGTGCTCGGCAGGGGGGACAGGGTTACGAGCAGTACTTC. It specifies CSARQGGQGYEQYF.

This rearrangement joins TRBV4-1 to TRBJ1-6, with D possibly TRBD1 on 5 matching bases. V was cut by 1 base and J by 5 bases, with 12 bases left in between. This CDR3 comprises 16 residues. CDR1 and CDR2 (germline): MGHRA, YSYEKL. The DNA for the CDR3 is TGCGCCAGCAGCCAAGTAGGCAGGGAGAATAATTCACCCCTCCACTTT. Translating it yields CASSQVGRENNSPLHF.

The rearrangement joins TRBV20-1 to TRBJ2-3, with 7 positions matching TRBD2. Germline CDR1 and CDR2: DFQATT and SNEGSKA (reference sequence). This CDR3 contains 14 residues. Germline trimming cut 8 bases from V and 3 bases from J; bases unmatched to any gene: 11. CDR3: CSLPWSGGTDTQYF. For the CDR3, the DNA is TGCAGTCTCCCGTGGTCGGGGGGTACAGATACGCAGTATTTT.

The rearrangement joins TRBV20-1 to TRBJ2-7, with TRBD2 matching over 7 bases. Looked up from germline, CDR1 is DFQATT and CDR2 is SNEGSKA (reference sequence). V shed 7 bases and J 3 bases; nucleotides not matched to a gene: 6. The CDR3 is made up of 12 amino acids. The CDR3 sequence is CSGSGVVYEQYF. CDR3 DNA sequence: TGCAGTGGAAGCGGGGTTGTCTACGAGCAGTACTTC.

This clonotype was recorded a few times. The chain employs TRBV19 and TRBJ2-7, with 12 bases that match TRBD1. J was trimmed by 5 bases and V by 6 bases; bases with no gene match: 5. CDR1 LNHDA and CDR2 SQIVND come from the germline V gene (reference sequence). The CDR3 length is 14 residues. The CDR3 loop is CASRTGTGGHEQYF. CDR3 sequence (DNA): TGTGCCAGTAGGACCGGGACAGGGGGCCACGAGCAGTACTTC.

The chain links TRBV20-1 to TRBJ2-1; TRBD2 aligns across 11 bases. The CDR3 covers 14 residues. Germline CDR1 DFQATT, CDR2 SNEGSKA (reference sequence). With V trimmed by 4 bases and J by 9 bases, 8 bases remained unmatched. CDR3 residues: CSATIAGGRGEQFF. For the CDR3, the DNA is TGCAGTGCTACGATAGCGGGGGGGCGCGGTGAGCAGTTCTTC.

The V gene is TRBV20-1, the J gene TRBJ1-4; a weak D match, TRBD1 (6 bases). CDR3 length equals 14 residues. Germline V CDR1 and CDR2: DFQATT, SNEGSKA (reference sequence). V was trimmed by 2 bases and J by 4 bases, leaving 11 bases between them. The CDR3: CSARRGTNNEKLFF. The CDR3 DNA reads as TGCAGTGCTAGAAGGGGGACCAATAATGAAAAACTGTTTTTT.

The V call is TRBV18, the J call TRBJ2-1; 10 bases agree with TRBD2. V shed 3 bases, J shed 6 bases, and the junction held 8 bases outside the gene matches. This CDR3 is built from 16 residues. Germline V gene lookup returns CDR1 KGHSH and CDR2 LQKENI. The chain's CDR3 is CASSPRALAGSNEQFF. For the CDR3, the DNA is TGTGCCAGCTCACCTAGGGCACTAGCGGGGAGCAATGAGCAGTTCTTC.

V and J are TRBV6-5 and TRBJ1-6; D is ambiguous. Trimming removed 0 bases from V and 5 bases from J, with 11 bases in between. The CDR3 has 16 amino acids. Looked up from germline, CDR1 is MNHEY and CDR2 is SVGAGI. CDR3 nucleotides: TGTGCCAGCAGTTACTCGAGCTGGCTAAATAATTCACCCCTCCACTTT. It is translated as CASSYSSWLNNSPLHF.